The sequence of this T cell receptor beta chain was determined in a study of blood T cell repertoires in COVID-19. TCRdb keeps only in-frame clones here, not all; method: immunoSEQ multiplex PCR. This table holds a few hundred thousand clones, about 91% found once. J lost 3 bases, V lost 4 bases, and 8 bases had no gene match. There are 15 residues in the CDR3. Germline loops: CDR1 SGDLS, CDR2 YYNGEE. Ages ranged from about 18 to 89 years, with residence in around 24 US areas. Each participant's cohort was designated according to participant-reported clinical history. Sequenced material: PBMCs or T cells enriched from blood (not recorded which). The chain links TRBV9 to TRBJ2-3; 7 positions agree with TRBD2. This receptor was taken from a woman aged 40-49 years with acute COVID-19. The CDR3: CASSWLAGETDTQYF. CDR3 bases: TGTGCCAGCAGCTGGCTCGCGGGAGAGACAGATACGCAGTATTTT.